One and the same sample provided the 28 T cell receptor beta chains below, sequenced in a study of OX40 agonist ivuxolimab in advanced cancers. TCRdb keeps only in-frame clones here, not all; method: immunoSEQ multiplex PCR. This table has more than 60,000 clones, roughly nine tenths appearing once. The source material was CD4+ or CD8+ T cells sorted from blood, sampled in a trial of the OX40 agonist ivuxolimab. The source of these receptors is an adult with an advanced solid tumor such as melanoma, head and neck, liver or kidney cancer.

This clone was detected once. This chain links TRBV19 with TRBJ2-3; 9 bases map to TRBD1. The CDR3 consists of 15 residues. Germline CDR1 LNHDA, CDR2 SQIVND (reference sequence). V shed 6 bases and J 6 bases; nucleotides not matched to a gene: 10. The DNA of the CDR3 is TGTGCCAGTAGATACCGGGACAGGGATCGGGATACGCAGTATTTT. Its protein product is CASRYRDRDRDTQYF.

The chain combines TRBV9 with TRBJ2-5; TRBD1 matches 8 bases. This CDR3 spans 15 amino acids. The V gene end was trimmed by 4 bases and the J gene end by 5 bases; junction bases not matched to a gene: 10. Germline values: CDR1 SGDLS, CDR2 YYNGEE. CDR3 residues: CASSRDRTVGETQYF. The CDR3 DNA reads as TGTGCCAGCAGCCGGGACAGGACGGTGGGGGAGACCCAGTACTTC.

This chain links TRBV28 with TRBJ1-2; weak D call: TRBD1 (5 bases). Between the trimmed V and J ends, which lost 7 bases and 3 bases, there was a span of 24 bases. CDR3 size: 17 residues. Germline values: CDR1 MDHEN, CDR2 SYDVKM. The CDR3 is CASNRLISSRGDYGYTF. CDR3 bases: TGTGCCAGCAACCGCCTCATATCGTCCCGGGGCGACTATGGCTACACCTTC.

The chain uses TRBV10-2 and TRBJ1-1; D is possibly TRBD1 (6 bases). Germline-derived CDR1 and CDR2 are WSHSY and SAAADI. The V and J ends lost 4 bases and 11 bases respectively, with 14 bases between them. CDR3 length equals 12 residues. The CDR3 here is CASSAGTGNAFF. DNA of the CDR3: TGCGCCAGCAGTGCCGGCACAGGGAATGCTTTCTTT.

V is TRBV10-3 and J is TRBJ2-3; TRBD2 matches 10 bases. Unmatched junction bases numbered 4, after V lost 4 bases and J lost 0 bases. The CDR3 spans 16 residues. Germline V gives CDR1 ENHRY, CDR2 SYGVKD. The CDR3 loop is CAISVFSGGSTDTQYF. CDR3 DNA: TGTGCCATCAGTGTGTTTAGCGGGGGGAGCACAGATACGCAGTATTTT.

This chain joins TRBV7-9 and TRBJ2-2, with 8 bases aligning to TRBD1. CDR1 SEHNR and CDR2 FQNEAQ come from the germline V gene (reference sequence). The CDR3 consists of 16 residues. V shed 5 bases and J 0 bases; nucleotides not matched to a gene: 5. Here the CDR3 DNA reads TGTGCCAGCAGCGGGCAGGGGGCGTCGAACACCGGGGAGCTGTTTTTT. Amino acid sequence: CASSGQGASNTGELFF.

The J gene is TRBJ2-2, the V gene TRBV5-1; D gene uncertain. CDR3 length: 15 residues. Deletions cut 0 bases from V and 3 bases from J, with 9 bases between. The germline gives CDR1 SGHRS, CDR2 YFSETQ. For the CDR3, the DNA is TGCGCCAGCAGCTTGGATTCTAGAGACACCGGGGAGCTGTTTTTT. This encodes CASSLDSRDTGELFF.

This chain connects TRBV6-5 to TRBJ2-3; D perhaps matches TRBD2 (5 bases). Trimming removed 5 bases at V and 0 bases at J, with 12 bases between. Germline CDR1 is MNHEY and CDR2 is SVGAGI. The CDR3 length is 15 residues. The CDR3 sequence is CASSKHSGSTDTQYF. DNA of the CDR3: TGTGCCAGCAGTAAACATTCGGGAAGCACAGATACGCAGTATTTT.

The V gene is TRBV5-1, the J gene TRBJ2-7; 8 bases match TRBD2. With 0 bases clipped from V and 2 bases from J, the junction kept 4 bases outside the gene matches. Germline-derived CDR1 and CDR2 are SGHRS and YFSETQ. CDR3 length equals 15 residues. The CDR3 DNA follows: TGCGCCAGCAGCTTGGTTCCAGCGGGAGCCTACGAGCAGTACTTC. Protein: CASSLVPAGAYEQYF.

The chain uses TRBV7-2 and TRBJ1-1, with D possibly TRBD1 on 5 matching bases. V lost 1 base, J lost 5 bases, and 11 bases lay in between. Germline V lookup: CDR1 SGHTA, CDR2 FQGNSA. The CDR3 is 14 amino acids. CDR3 protein: CASSLEQAGTEAFF. DNA of the CDR3: TGTGCCAGCAGCTTAGAACAGGCGGGGACTGAAGCTTTCTTT.

The chain joins TRBV6-6 to TRBJ1-1; no definite D call. CDR3 length: 13 residues. Between the trimmed V and J ends, which lost 4 bases and 3 bases, there was a span of 9 bases. The germline CDR1 and CDR2 sequences are MNHNY and SVGAGI (reference sequence). The CDR3 sequence: CASSFSFDTEAFF. The CDR3 DNA reads TGTGCCAGCAGTTTCTCGTTTGACACTGAAGCTTTCTTT.

The V gene is TRBV6-6, the J gene TRBJ1-5, with 7 nucleotides matching TRBD1. V was pared by 5 bases and J by 5 bases, with 12 bases of the junction left unmatched. This CDR3 contains 16 residues. CDR1 is MNHNY and CDR2 is SVGAGI in the germline V gene (reference sequence). CDR3 sequence reads: CASSPHRDSSYQPQHF. CDR3 coding DNA: TGTGCCAGCAGTCCCCATCGGGACAGCTCGTATCAGCCCCAGCATTTT.

This chain joins TRBV6-5 and TRBJ2-1, with 11 bases lining up with TRBD1. Per germline, CDR1 MNHEY and CDR2 SVGAGI. V gave up 5 bases and J gave up 9 bases; unmatched junction bases: 9. This CDR3 has 15 amino acids. CDR3 DNA: TGTGCCAGCAGTCTCGGGACAGGGGGTTCTGGTGAGCAGTTCTTC. This sequence encodes CASSLGTGGSGEQFF.

J is TRBJ2-4 and V is TRBV5-1; the D gene is possibly TRBD2 (7 bases). CDR1 is SGHRS and CDR2 is YFSETQ in the germline V gene. V was trimmed by 0 bases and J by 6 bases, leaving 16 bases between them. The CDR3 contains 16 residues. This CDR3 reads CASSLAPGGLGNIQYF. The CDR3 DNA sequence: TGCGCCAGCAGCTTGGCCCCCGGGGGGCTTGGAAACATTCAGTACTTC.

The rearrangement uses TRBV4-2 and TRBJ2-1; D is possibly TRBD1 or TRBD2 (5 bases each). CDR1 LGHNA and CDR2 YNFKEQ come from the germline V gene. This CDR3 region has 15 residues. Trimming removed 0 bases at V and 3 bases at J, with 9 bases between. The CDR3 DNA follows: TGTGCCAGCAGCCAAGAAGGGGACCTCTACAATGAGCAGTTCTTC. It specifies CASSQEGDLYNEQFF.

This sequence joins TRBV28 and TRBJ2-7, with a weak D call TRBD2 (7 bases). Trimming cost V 3 bases and J 4 bases, with 13 bases left between them. Germline CDR1 is MDHEN and CDR2 is SYDVKM. This CDR3 has 14 residues. The CDR3 region is CASSLGGPGYEQYF. CDR3 bases: TGTGCCAGCAGTTTGGGGGGGCCGGGGTACGAGCAGTACTTC.

The V gene is TRBV2, the J gene TRBJ2-1; TRBD2 is a possible D gene (5 bases). The CDR3 runs to 11 residues. CDR1 is SNHLY, CDR2 FYNNEI, per germline. Trimming took 8 bases from V and 6 from J, leaving 8 bases between them. CDR3 in amino acids: CASRAGNEQFF. The CDR3 region has the DNA TGTGCCAGCCGGGCGGGCAATGAGCAGTTCTTC.

The chain is built from TRBV15 and TRBJ2-7; TRBD2 might be the D (6 bases). This CDR3 is 16 amino acids long. CDR1 LNHNV and CDR2 YYDKDF come from the germline V gene (reference sequence). Between the trimmed V and J ends, which lost 5 bases and 2 bases, there was a span of 19 bases. The CDR3 loop is CATSETRNGGTYEQYF. In DNA, the CDR3 is TGTGCCACCAGCGAGACCCGAAACGGGGGAACCTACGAGCAGTACTTC.

The rearrangement joins TRBV7-9 to TRBJ2-1, with a tentative D call TRBD2 (5 bases). Germline V lookup: CDR1 SEHNR, CDR2 FQNEAQ (reference sequence). The V end lost 0 bases, the J end lost 8 bases, and 8 bases lay between the germline ends. There are 13 residues in the CDR3. The CDR3 nucleotides are TGTGCCAGCAGCTTAGCGGGCGGGTATGAGCAGTTCTTC. Its translation: CASSLAGGYEQFF.

The chain links TRBV4-3 to TRBJ2-7; 8 bases fit TRBD2. J gave up 0 bases and V 11 bases, and 12 bases lay outside the gene matches. Germline CDR1 LGHNA, CDR2 YSLEER. The CDR3 covers 15 residues. The CDR3 nucleotides are TGCGCCCTGAAGCGGCAGCGGGAGAACTCCTACGAGCAGTACTTC. Its protein is CALKRQRENSYEQYF.

V and J are TRBV5-1 and TRBJ2-3, with D possibly called TRBD1 or TRBD2 (5 bases each). The CDR3 consists of 14 residues. Trimming stripped 7 bases from V and 4 bases from J, with 16 bases between. Per the germline V gene, CDR1 is SGHRS and CDR2 is YFSETQ. The CDR3, as DNA: TGCGCCAGCGGCCTTGGGACCAGCGCAGATACGCAGTATTTT. Protein sequence: CASGLGTSADTQYF.

The chain uses TRBV19 and TRBJ2-1; 7 bases fit TRBD2. Germline V gene sequence: CDR1 LNHDA, CDR2 SQIVND (reference sequence). The junction had 3 bases not matched to a gene; V was cut back by 3 bases and J by 7 bases. The CDR3 loop spans 13 amino acids. CDR3 amino acids: CASSIGGENEQFF. The CDR3, as DNA: TGTGCCAGTAGTATTGGGGGGGAGAATGAGCAGTTCTTC. The full variable domain, with the rest looked up from reference TRBV19 and TRBJ2-1, is DGGITQSPKYLFRKEGQNVTLSCEQNLNHDAMYWYRQDPGQGLRLIYYSQIVNDFQKGDIAEGYSVSREKKESFPLTVTSAQKNPTAFYLCASSIGGENEQFFGPGTRLTVL.

The V gene is TRBV7-2, the J gene TRBJ2-1; 9 nucleotides line up with TRBD1. The CDR3 consists of 15 residues. The V gene end was trimmed by 5 bases and the J gene end by 3 bases; junction bases not matched to a gene: 5. CDR1 SGHTA and CDR2 FQGNSA come from the germline V gene. The DNA of the CDR3 is TGTGCCAGCAGCCTCCGGGACAGGGTCTACAATGAGCAGTTCTTC. Translated: CASSLRDRVYNEQFF.

The rearrangement uses TRBV27 and TRBJ1-3, with D unresolved. The germline V gene has CDR1 MNHEY and CDR2 SMNVEV (reference sequence). V dropped 1 base and J dropped 3 bases, with 7 bases sitting between them. The CDR3 length is 14 residues. CDR3 region: CASSLYGSGNTIYF. CDR3 nucleotide sequence: TGTGCCAGCAGTTTATATGGCAGTGGAAACACCATATATTTT.

V and J are TRBV11-3 and TRBJ1-1; D is ambiguous. This CDR3 is built from 13 residues. Trimming pared 1 base from V and 6 bases from J, leaving 9 bases between. Germline V gene data show CDR1 as SGHNT and CDR2 as YENEEA. CDR3 coding DNA: TGTGCCAGCAGCTTAGGGATCTCGGCTGAAGCTTTCTTT. This sequence encodes CASSLGISAEAFF.

The chain joins TRBV7-2 to TRBJ1-5; the D is unclear. V gave up 3 bases and J gave up 5 bases, with 8 bases separating them. Germline V CDR1 and CDR2: SGHTA, FQGNSA. CDR3 size: 13 residues. The CDR3 loop is CASSFTADQPQHF. DNA of the CDR3: TGTGCCAGCAGCTTTACAGCGGATCAGCCCCAGCATTTT.

The chain has TRBV10-1 and TRBJ2-4; D uncertain. The V gene's germline CDR1 is WNHNN and CDR2 SYGVQD (reference sequence). This CDR3 is 12 amino acids long. The ends were cut back, 10 bases at V and 0 bases at J, with 7 bases in the middle. The CDR3 bases are TGCGCCACCGGGCTAGCCAAAAACATTCAGTACTTC. As protein: CATGLAKNIQYF.

V gene TRBV27 combines with J gene TRBJ2-1; maybe TRBD1 (5 bases). Between the trimmed V and J ends, which lost 0 bases and 7 bases, there was a span of 28 bases. This CDR3 contains 20 residues. CDR1 is MNHEY, CDR2 SMNVEV, per germline (reference sequence). The CDR3 DNA reads as TGTGCCAGCAGTTTATCGCTCAACCCTACCAGGGCAACTGAACTGAATGAGCAGTTCTTC. It yields the protein CASSLSLNPTRATELNEQFF.